This T cell receptor beta chain was sequenced for a study of T cells in Graves' hyperthyroidism and ophthalmopathy. Study-level results: Blood samples included most of the expanded thyroid clonotypes exceeding 0.001.

This CDR3 region has 14 residues. The germline CDR1 and CDR2 sequences are SGHVS and FNYEAQ. Between the trimmed V and J ends, which lost 5 bases and 6 bases, there was a span of 16 bases. Exclusion followed for patients with uncontrolled infection, other autoimmune disease, pregnancy or lactation. Amplified TCR beta CDR3 regions derived from RNA transcripts. The study used the HTBI primer set for a first-round RT-PCR of the TCR CDR3. Via MiXCR, TCRdb re-called the multiplex PCR reads, giving one row per CDR3 protein. The sample includes hundreds of thousands of distinct CDR3 sequences, approximately 25% of them seen just once. This clonotype was recorded many times. Its antigen is undetermined.

The V call is TRBV7-6, the J call TRBJ1-1, with D possibly TRBD1 on 5 matching bases. The specimen was blood. The sequence derives from a woman aged 30 to 39 with Graves' ophthalmopathy. CDR3 residues: CASSPQGIGAEAFF. The CDR3 coding sequence is TGTGCCAGCAGCCCGCAGGGTATTGGGGCTGAAGCTTTCTTT.